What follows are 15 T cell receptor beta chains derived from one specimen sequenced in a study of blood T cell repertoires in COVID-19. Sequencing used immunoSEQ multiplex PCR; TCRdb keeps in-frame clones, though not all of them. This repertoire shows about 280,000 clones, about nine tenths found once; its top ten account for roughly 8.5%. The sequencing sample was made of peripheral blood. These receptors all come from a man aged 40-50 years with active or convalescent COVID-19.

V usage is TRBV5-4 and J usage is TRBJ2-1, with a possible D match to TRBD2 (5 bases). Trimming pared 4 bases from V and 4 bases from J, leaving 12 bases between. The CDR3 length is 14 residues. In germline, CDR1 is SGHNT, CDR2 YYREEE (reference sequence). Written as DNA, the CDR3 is TGTGCCAGCAGCCCCCGAGGGTATTACAATGAGCAGTTCTTC. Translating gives CASSPRGYYNEQFF.

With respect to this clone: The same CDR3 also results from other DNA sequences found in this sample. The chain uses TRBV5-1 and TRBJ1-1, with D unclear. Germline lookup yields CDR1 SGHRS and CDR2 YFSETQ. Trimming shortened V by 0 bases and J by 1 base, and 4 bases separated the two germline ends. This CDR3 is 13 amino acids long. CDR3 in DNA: TGCGCCAGCAGCTTGGACAGGAACACTGAAGCTTTCTTT. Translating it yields CASSLDRNTEAFF.

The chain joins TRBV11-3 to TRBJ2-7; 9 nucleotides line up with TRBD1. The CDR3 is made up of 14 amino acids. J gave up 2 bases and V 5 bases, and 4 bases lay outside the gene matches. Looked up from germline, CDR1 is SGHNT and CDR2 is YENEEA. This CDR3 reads CASSPWTGAYEQYF. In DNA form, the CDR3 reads TGTGCCAGCAGCCCCTGGACAGGGGCCTACGAGCAGTACTTC.

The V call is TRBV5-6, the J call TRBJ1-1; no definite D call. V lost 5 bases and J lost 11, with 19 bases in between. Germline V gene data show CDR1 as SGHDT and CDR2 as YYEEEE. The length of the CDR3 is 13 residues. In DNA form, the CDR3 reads TGTGCCAGCAGTCTCCCCAACTTTGAGGCGGCTTTCTTT. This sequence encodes CASSLPNFEAAFF.

The CDR3 loop is CASSFRDRDSYEQYF. In DNA form, the CDR3 reads TGTGCCAGCAGCTTCCGGGACAGAGACTCCTACGAGCAGTACTTC. This chain uses TRBV7-6 with TRBJ2-7; 7 bases agree with TRBD1. The trim removed 3 bases at V and 0 bases at J, leaving 5 bases unmatched. CDR3 length equals 15 residues. CDR1 SGHVS and CDR2 FNYEAQ come from the germline V gene.

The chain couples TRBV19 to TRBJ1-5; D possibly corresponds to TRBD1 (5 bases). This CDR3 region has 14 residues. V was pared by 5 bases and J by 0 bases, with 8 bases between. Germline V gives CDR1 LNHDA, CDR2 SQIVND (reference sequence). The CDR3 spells CASSFQGSNQPQHF. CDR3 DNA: TGTGCCAGTAGTTTCCAGGGTAGCAATCAGCCCCAGCATTTT.

CDR3 DNA: TGTGCCAGCAGCTTCGGGACACACGAGGATGGCGAGCAGTACTTC. Residues: CASSFGTHEDGEQYF. The chain links TRBV7-9 to TRBJ2-7; a possible D gene is TRBD1 (6 bases). V lost 3 bases and J lost 6, with 18 bases in between. This CDR3 has 15 amino acids. Per the germline V gene, CDR1 is SEHNR and CDR2 is FQNEAQ (reference sequence).

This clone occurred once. DNA of the CDR3: TGTGCCAGCAGCTTAGGCGGGGGCTTGGGCTACACCTTC. Translating it yields CASSLGGGLGYTF. The chain carries TRBV11-3 and TRBJ1-2; D might be TRBD1 (6 bases). Looked up from germline, CDR1 is SGHNT and CDR2 is YENEEA. The CDR3 covers 13 residues. V lost 1 base and J 8 bases, leaving 11 bases between the germline ends. The whole variable domain, remainder taken from reference TRBV11-3 and TRBJ1-2, is EAGVVQSPRYKIIEKKQPVAFWCNPISGHNTLYWYLQNLGQGPELLIRYENEEAVDDSQLPKDRFSAERLKGVDSTLKIQPAELGDSAVYLCASSLGGGLGYTFGSGTRLTVV.

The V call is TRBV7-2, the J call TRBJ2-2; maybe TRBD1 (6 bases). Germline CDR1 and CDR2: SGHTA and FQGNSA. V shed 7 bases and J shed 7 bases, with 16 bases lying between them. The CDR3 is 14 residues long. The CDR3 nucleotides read TGTGCCAGCACCCCTGCAGGGGATAACGGGGAGCTGTTTTTT. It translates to CASTPAGDNGELFF.

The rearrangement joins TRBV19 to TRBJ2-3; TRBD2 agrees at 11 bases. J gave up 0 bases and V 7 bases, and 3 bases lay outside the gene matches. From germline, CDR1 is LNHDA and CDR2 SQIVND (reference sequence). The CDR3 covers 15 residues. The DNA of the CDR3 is TGTGCCAGTACCCGACTAGCGGGGAGCACAGATACGCAGTATTTT. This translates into CASTRLAGSTDTQYF.

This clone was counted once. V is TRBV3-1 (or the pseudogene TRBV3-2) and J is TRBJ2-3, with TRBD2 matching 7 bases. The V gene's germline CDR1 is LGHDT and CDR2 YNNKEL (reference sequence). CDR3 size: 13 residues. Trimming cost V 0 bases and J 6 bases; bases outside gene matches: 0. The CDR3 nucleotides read TGTGCCAGCAGCCAAGAGGGAGGGGATACGCAGTATTTT. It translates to CASSQEGGDTQYF.

The CDR3 DNA reads TGTGCCAGCAGGGGGGGGATGGAAGCTTTCTTT. It is translated as CASRGGMEAFF. The chain is built from TRBV11-3 and TRBJ1-1, with D tentatively TRBD1 (5 bases). Germline V gene lookup returns CDR1 SGHNT and CDR2 YENEEA. CDR3 length equals 11 residues. Trimming took 6 bases from V and 8 from J, leaving 10 bases between them. Full variable domain (remainder filled in from reference TRBV11-3 and TRBJ1-1): EAGVVQSPRYKIIEKKQPVAFWCNPISGHNTLYWYLQNLGQGPELLIRYENEEAVDDSQLPKDRFSAERLKGVDSTLKIQPAELGDSAVYLCASRGGMEAFFGQGTRLTVV.

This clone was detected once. The CDR3 DNA follows: TGCGCCAGCAGACTAGCGGGGGGACAAGAAGAGACCCAGTACTTC. Translating it yields CASRLAGGQEETQYF. The chain couples TRBV5-1 to TRBJ2-5, with TRBD2 matching over 12 bases. After removal of 5 bases from V and 3 bases from J, the junction contained 5 bases not matched to a gene. The CDR3 runs 15 residues. CDR1 SGHRS and CDR2 YFSETQ come from the germline V gene.

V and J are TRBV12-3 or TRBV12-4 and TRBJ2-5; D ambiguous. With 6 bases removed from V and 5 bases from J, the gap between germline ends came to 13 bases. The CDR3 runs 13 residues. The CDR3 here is CASREGALETQYF. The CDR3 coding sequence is TGTGCCAGCAGGGAAGGAGCGTTGGAGACCCAGTACTTC.

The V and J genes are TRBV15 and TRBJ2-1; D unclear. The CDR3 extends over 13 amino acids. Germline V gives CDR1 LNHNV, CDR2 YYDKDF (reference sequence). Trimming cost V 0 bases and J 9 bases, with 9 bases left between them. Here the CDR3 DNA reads TGTGCCACCAGCAGAGATCCCTCACTTGAGCAGTTCTTC. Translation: CATSRDPSLEQFF.